One TCR beta chain is described in this entry. Other DNA sequences in this specimen translate into the identical CDR3. Germline lookup yields CDR1 SGHRS and CDR2 YFSETQ. The CDR3 sequence is 14 residues long. With 0 bases clipped from V and 4 bases from J, the junction kept 3 bases outside the gene matches. 13 Jbeta primers and 60 Vbeta primers were used for the PCR. Clones were read by immunoSEQ multiplex PCR, and TCRdb kept only the in-frame ones, dropping some. This table lists tens of thousands of clones. These data are taken from a study of cytomegalovirus exposure and HLA in healthy donors. This chain joins TRBV5-1 and TRBJ2-5; 7 bases agree with TRBD1. This receptor was obtained from a male donor in good health and CMV-seropositive. The specimen sequenced was PBMCs. The CDR3: CASSLGQGGETQYF. The CDR3 nucleotides read TGCGCCAGCAGCTTGGGACAGGGTGGAGAGACCCAGTACTTC.